What follows are 3 T cell receptor beta chains derived from one specimen sequenced in a study of shared clonotypes between healthy human individuals. Data came from immunoSEQ multiplex PCR; TCRdb stores just in-frame clones and leaves some out. The sample holds hundreds of thousands of clones, roughly three quarters seen once. Sequencing was carried out using PBMCs. The receptors shown here come from a woman between 40 and 55 years old in good health. Some clones in this sample may be carry-over from other donors' samples.

The CDR3 DNA reads TGTGCCAGCAGTTTGAGGGGTGCCCCTGAAGCTTTCTTT. Protein sequence: CASSLRGAPEAFF. The chain joins TRBV27 to TRBJ1-1; possibly TRBD1 for D (5 bases). V lost 3 bases and J 6 bases, leaving 11 bases between the germline ends. CDR3 length: 13 residues. Germline CDR1 MNHEY, CDR2 SMNVEV (reference sequence).

The rearrangement joins TRBV5-1 to TRBJ2-7, with D possibly TRBD1 on 5 matching bases. Trimming pared 6 bases from V and 2 bases from J, leaving 18 bases between. The CDR3 totals 15 residues. Germline lookup yields CDR1 SGHRS and CDR2 YFSETQ. The CDR3 reads CASITIGQGAYEQYF. CDR3 DNA sequence: TGCGCCAGCATCACAATCGGGCAGGGCGCCTACGAGCAGTACTTC.

This clone was recorded many times. The gene calls are TRBV25-1 and TRBJ1-1; possible D gene TRBD1, 6 bases. Looked up from germline, CDR1 is MGHDK and CDR2 is SYGVNS. Trimming cost V 1 base and J 12 bases, with 12 bases left between them. The CDR3 runs to 12 residues. This CDR3 is CASSESQGRTFF. The CDR3 region has the DNA TGTGCCAGCAGTGAATCCCAGGGGAGAACTTTCTTT.